The rows below give T cell receptor beta chains drawn from one sample of a study of T cells in Graves' hyperthyroidism and ophthalmopathy. One entry per CDR3 protein, called by TCRdb with MiXCR from the multiplex PCR reads. The sample lists a few hundred thousand distinct CDR3 sequences; more than 15% were seen once. The sample was blood. Receptors were obtained from a young woman with Graves' hyperthyroidism. Both conserved end residues are part of each CDR3. A D gene is named only where the DNA matches it firmly. Size values are once, few and many counts, or a class for expanded clones, and some rows have none.

.,many,TRBV5-1,TRBJ2-2,CASSSQYTGELFF,TGCGCCAGCAGTTCACAGTACACCGGGGAGCTGTTTTTT
TRBD1,few,TRBV7-9,TRBJ2-5,CASSLEGTGQETQYF,TGTGCCAGCAGCTTAGAGGGGACAGGTCAAGAGACCCAGTACTTC
TRBD2,.,TRBV19,TRBJ2-3,CASSTGLAGATDTQYF,TGTGCCAGTAGCACCGGACTAGCGGGGGCTACAGATACGCAGTATTTT
.,many,TRBV2,TRBJ1-4,CATKRDHNEKLFF,TGTGCCACCAAGAGGGACCATAATGAAAAACTGTTTTTT
TRBD2,many,TRBV15,TRBJ2-5,CATSREASGKETQYF,TGTGCCACCAGCAGAGAAGCTAGCGGGAAAGAGACCCAGTACTTC
.,many,TRBV6-6,TRBJ1-2,CASSYSDNLYGYTF,TGTGCCAGCAGTTACTCAGACAACCTCTATGGCTACACCTTC
.,.,TRBV29-1,TRBJ2-5,CSVDPGQNQETHYF,TGCAGCGTTGACCCCGGACAGAACCAAGAGACCCACTACTTC
.,many,TRBV14,TRBJ2-3,CASSHRGYTDTQYF,TGTGCCAGCAGTCATCGGGGGTACACAGATACGCAGTATTTT
TRBD2,many,TRBV11-2,TRBJ2-1,CASRKTLAGVRNEQFF,TGTGCCAGCAGAAAGACCCTAGCGGGAGTAAGAAATGAGCAGTTCTTC
.,.,TRBV19,TRBJ2-2,CASRWGAANTGELFF,TGTGCCAGTAGATGGGGGGCCGCGAACACCGGGGAGCTGTTTTTT
TRBD1,many,TRBV6-1,TRBJ2-7,CASRDRGYEQYF,TGTGCCAGCCGGGACAGGGGCTACGAGCAGTACTTC
TRBD2,many,TRBV5-1,TRBJ2-1,CASSGVAGVAYNEQFF,TGCGCCAGCAGCGGCGTCGCGGGAGTGGCCTACAATGAGCAGTTCTTC
.,many,TRBV9,TRBJ1-6,CASSVANSPLHF,TGTGCCAGCAGCGTTGCAAATTCACCCCTCCACTTT
.,many,TRBV11-2,TRBJ1-2,CASSLGPGEYGYTF,TGTGCCAGCAGCTTAGGTCCAGGGGAATATGGCTACACCTTC
TRBD1,many,TRBV28,TRBJ1-4,CASSLPRDRGLTNEKLFF,TGTGCCAGCAGTTTACCCCGGGACAGGGGGCTAACTAATGAAAAACTGTTTTTT
TRBD2,many,TRBV7-9,TRBJ2-5,CASSWGTSGETQYF,TGTGCCAGCAGCTGGGGGACTAGCGGAGAGACCCAGTACTTC
.,many,TRBV7-2,TRBJ2-7,CASSPEFVFGGPTGEQYF,TGTGCCAGCAGCCCGGAGTTCGTCTTTGGGGGACCAACTGGGGAGCAGTACTTC
.,many,TRBV18,TRBJ2-7,CASSPSLYSYEQYF,TGTGCCAGCTCACCATCCTTATACTCCTACGAGCAGTACTTC
TRBD2,many,TRBV27,TRBJ2-7,CASRHSGSQYEQYF,TGTGCCAGCAGGCACAGCGGGAGCCAGTACGAGCAGTACTTC
TRBD2,many,TRBV7-3,TRBJ2-1,CASSLSGRMTEQFF,TGTGCCAGCAGCTTAAGCGGGAGGATGACTGAGCAGTTCTTC
TRBD2,.,TRBV30,TRBJ2-4,CAWSVPDSGGAEYF,TGTGCCTGGAGTGTACCCGATAGCGGGGGGGCTGAGTACTTC
.,many,TRBV9,TRBJ2-1,CASSVVGKGEQFF,TGTGCCAGCAGCGTAGTGGGAAAGGGTGAGCAGTTCTTC
.,.,TRBV6-4,TRBJ2-3,CASSDRAEPTDTQYF,TGTGCCAGCAGTGACCGAGCGGAACCCACAGATACGCAGTATTTT
.,once,TRBV12-3/TRBV12-4,TRBJ2-7,CASSLGVDTYEQYF,TGTGCCAGCAGTTTGGGGGTTGATACCTACGAGCAGTACTTC
.,.,TRBV2,TRBJ2-7,CASRSSSYEQYF,TGTGCCAGCAGGTCGAGCAGCTACGAGCAGTACTTC
TRBD2,many,TRBV12-3/TRBV12-4,TRBJ2-1,CASSSKGLAGSLRFF,TGTGCCAGCAGTTCCAAGGGACTAGCGGGGAGCCTTAGGTTCTTC
.,.,TRBV5-1,TRBJ2-3,CASSLVSRPGTQYF,TGCGCCAGCAGCTTGGTTAGCCGTCCAGGTACGCAGTATTTT
TRBD2,many,TRBV20-1,TRBJ2-1,CSAAPRAAGGGSYNEQFF,TGCAGTGCCGCCCCAAGGGCAGCGGGGGGCGGGTCCTACAATGAGCAGTTCTTC
TRBD1,few,TRBV10-2,TRBJ2-5,CASNTGQGIKYF,TGCGCCAGCAATACCGGACAGGGCATCAAGTACTTC
TRBD1,many,TRBV20-1,TRBJ2-7,CSASSSRTGVEQYF,TGCAGTGCTAGTAGTTCGCGGACAGGGGTTGAGCAGTACTTC
TRBD1,many,TRBV29-1,TRBJ1-1,CSAGGTGGRNTEAFF,TGCAGCGCCGGAGGGACAGGGGGCCGGAACACTGAAGCTTTCTTT
.,many,TRBV29-1,TRBJ2-6,CSVVVSGANVLTF,TGCAGCGTTGTGGTCTCTGGGGCCAACGTCCTGACTTTC
.,many,TRBV27,TRBJ1-1,CASSLQGVAMNTEAFF,TGTGCCAGCAGTTTACAGGGAGTAGCAATGAACACTGAAGCTTTCTTT
.,many,TRBV18,TRBJ2-7,CASSPGTYLGEQYF,TGTGCCAGCTCACCAGGTACCTACCTAGGCGAGCAGTACTTC
.,few,TRBV29-1,TRBJ1-4,CSAPSLAGTNEKLFF,TGCAGCGCGCCCTCGTTGGCGGGAACTAATGAAAAACTGTTTTTT
TRBD2,.,TRBV30,TRBJ2-1,CACYGLAGEQFF,TGTGCCTGCTACGGACTAGCAGGTGAGCAGTTCTTC
TRBD2,many,TRBV28,TRBJ2-5,CASSLFLAGGQETQYF,TGTGCCAGCAGTTTATTCCTAGCGGGGGGACAAGAGACCCAGTACTTC
TRBD1,many,TRBV12-3/TRBV12-4,TRBJ1-2,CASSRDRGRNYGYTF,TGTGCCAGCAGTAGAGACAGGGGGCGCAACTATGGCTACACCTTC
TRBD2,few,TRBV7-3,TRBJ2-3,CASSSGTSGRNTQYF,TGTGCCAGCAGCTCCGGGACTAGCGGTAGAAATACGCAGTATTTT
.,many,TRBV3-1,TRBJ2-7,CASSQGPRWGQYF,TGTGCCAGCAGCCAAGGTCCGCGTTGGGGGCAGTACTTC
.,many,TRBV11-2,TRBJ2-5,CASSLDPGTQETQYF,TGTGCCAGCAGCTTAGATCCTGGGACTCAAGAGACCCAGTACTTC
.,many,TRBV6-5,TRBJ1-1,CASSYSGYMGMNTEAFF,TGTGCCAGCAGTTACTCGGGGTATATGGGGATGAACACTGAAGCTTTCTTT
.,many,TRBV9,TRBJ1-2,CASSAYRAGPYGYTF,TGTGCCAGCAGCGCCTACAGGGCGGGGCCCTATGGCTACACCTTC
TRBD1,many,TRBV15,TRBJ1-2,CATSRVEDRGDGYTF,TGTGCCACCAGCAGAGTCGAAGACAGGGGAGACGGCTACACCTTC
TRBD1,many,TRBV6-1,TRBJ1-1,CASSWGQGRDTEAFF,TGTGCCAGCAGTTGGGGACAGGGGAGAGACACTGAAGCTTTCTTT
TRBD2,.,TRBV5-6,TRBJ2-1,CASSTQRGGYNEQFF,TGTGCCAGCAGCACTCAGCGGGGGGGCTACAATGAGCAGTTCTTC
.,many,TRBV20-1,TRBJ1-4,CSGQLNEKLFF,TGCAGTGGACAGCTTAATGAAAAACTGTTTTTT
TRBD1,.,TRBV2,TRBJ1-4,CARRQGAHEKLFF,TGTGCCAGGAGACAGGGTGCCCATGAAAAACTGTTTTTT
.,few,TRBV12-3/TRBV12-4,TRBJ1-3,CASTSWAGGNTIYF,TGTGCCAGCACCTCGTGGGCAGGAGGAAACACCATATATTTT
.,.,TRBV5-1,TRBJ1-1,CASRGTTEAFF,TGCGCCAGCAGGGGTACCACTGAAGCTTTCTTT
.,many,TRBV12-5,TRBJ1-5,CASGPGGNSNQPQHF,TGTGCTAGTGGGCCGGGGGGTAATAGCAATCAGCCCCAGCATTTT
.,many,TRBV5-1,TRBJ1-1,CASSLNLRQANTEAFF,TGCGCCAGCAGCTTAAACCTTCGACAGGCGAACACTGAAGCTTTCTTT
.,many,TRBV19,TRBJ1-2,CASSIRKSKLPYGYTF,TGTGCCAGTAGTATAAGGAAAAGCAAGTTGCCCTATGGCTACACCTTC
.,many,TRBV11-2,TRBJ1-3,CASSLGQGRFGNTIYF,TGTGCCAGCAGCTTGGGTCAGGGGCGGTTTGGAAACACCATATATTTT
.,.,TRBV10-3,TRBJ2-7,CAISESGGGYEQYF,TGTGCCATCAGTGAGTCGGGGGGAGGTTACGAGCAGTACTTC
.,many,TRBV3-1,TRBJ1-3,CASSLGRYSGNTIYF,TGTGCCAGCAGTTTGGGACGGTACTCTGGAAACACCATATATTTT
.,.,TRBV4-2,TRBJ2-5,CASSQDRPRETQYF,TGTGCCAGCAGCCAAGATCGACCCCGGGAGACCCAGTACTTC
.,many,TRBV5-1,TRBJ1-4,CASSLSSYGEKLFF,TGCGCCAGCAGCTTGTCTTCCTATGGTGAAAAACTGTTTTTT
TRBD2,many,TRBV6-1,TRBJ2-7,CASSLYSSRDYRYYEQYF,TGTGCCAGCAGTCTGTACTCCTCCCGGGACTATCGGTACTACGAGCAGTACTTC
.,many,TRBV28,TRBJ2-1,CASSFYGGQDNEQFF,TGTGCCAGCAGTTTTTACGGCGGGCAAGACAATGAGCAGTTCTTC